What follows is one TCR beta chain and its context. This clone was seen only a few times. The clone's antigen remains unknown. Base-call qualities are not available, and no considerably larger clone is one nucleotide away. The data originate from a study of cytomegalovirus exposure and HLA in healthy donors (dated by TCRdb to 2017 to 2019). Background for the entire study: According to an earlier analysis of 587 of the donors, 200 million or so T cells yielded 117 million unique TCR beta sequences and approximately 300 Gb of sequence data. A later genetic analysis took genome-wide SNP genotypes for about 55% of the 666 donors and used that subset as a discovery cohort. Across some 400 genotyped donors of the cohort, an average of about 250,000 unique TCR beta nucleotide sequences per donor were sequenced, and approximately 17% of those sequences were non-productive. In a later analysis, previously published TCR beta repertoires from about 670 donors were re-analyzed and high-resolution HLA genotyping was added so that TCR occurrence patterns could be studied. To predict cytomegalovirus infection status, the study combined high-throughput TCR immunosequencing, statistical association of individual TCRs with disease status, and machine learning. The aim of the study was to test whether cataloging public T cell receptors could identify signatures of past pathogen exposure. Along with the roughly 610-subject first cohort, a separate validation cohort of 120 different subjects was used. Among the roughly 400 genotyped donors, approximately 77% belonged to the genetic ancestry cluster associated with self-reported Caucasian donors. The T cell repertoires of 666 subjects were profiled by immunosequencing and related to cytomegalovirus serostatus. The number of donors typed differed by locus, with about 629-630 for A, B, C, DRB1 and DQB1, over 500 for DQA1, over 600 for DPA1, and roughly 450 for DPB1. Rather than drawing on any new phenotypic data, the later analysis identified candidate immune exposures from TCR beta sequences and the way those sequences occurred across donors. Approximately 310 gigabases of sequencing data and roughly 90 million unique TCR sequences were included in an early release covering about 620 HLA-typed donors. Donor age, sex, ethnicity and CMV serostatus were collected together with the repertoire data. HLA typing covered class I and class II loci at four-digit resolution. Every repertoire in the discovery cohort had been generated on one and the same sequencing platform. An earlier analysis of nearly 600 of the donors applied high-throughput TCR beta sequencing to assess whether each TCR beta V gene segment acted as functional or pseudogenic. A handful of DR-DQ haplotypes were handled as single units for association and clustering because linkage in the cohort was strong. Results the study describes overall, beyond this receptor: Across donors, most TCR sequences were observed very rarely, whereas some public TCRs were present in many individuals. A later genetic analysis associated a missense DCLRE1C variant with V-gene and J-gene trimming of TCR beta chains, and an independent cohort replicated the association. A further reported finding was that TCR beta sequences accurately predicted the HLA-A and HLA-B alleles for most subjects in the first cohort. Some IMGT-functional V segments, including TRBV6-2 and TRBV6-3, could not be distinguished by the 87-base-pair reads and were therefore excluded. The classifier was reported to diagnose cytomegalovirus status with high specificity and sensitivity in both the original cohort and the validation cohort. Because counts were too low, about 17 rarely observed V segments, including chromosome 9 orphons, were excluded from the earlier analysis of 587 of the donors. Assigning TCR associations to individual alleles was difficult when HLA alleles, especially DR and DQ, strongly co-occurred. According to a later analysis, parvovirus B19, influenza, CMV and Epstein-Barr virus appeared linked to several top co-occurrence clusters. According to a later analysis, TCR association rates differed among HLA loci, with DRB1 alleles showing the most associated TCRs and HLA-C alleles showing the fewest. The cohort was sequenced for TCR beta chains only, and without alpha or paired-chain data the features that could be detected were limited. A later analysis found that most CMV-associated TCR beta chains appeared HLA-restricted, with HLA associations seemingly driven largely by CMV exposure. Sequencing depth was assumed to be roughly uniform across donors in the presence/absence analyses, though that assumption may not hold. At a false discovery rate of 0.05, a later analysis linked under 20,000 TCR beta sequences to specific HLA alleles. Because HLA typing was unavailable for some donors at each locus, only the typed subset was used in association tests. In vitro tests confirmed that three of the cytomegalovirus-associated TCR beta chains recognize cytomegalovirus antigens. CMV serostatus was the only immune exposure information available for the cohort. Compared with equally common non-associated chains, HLA-associated TCR beta chains in a later analysis were more clonally expanded and had lower generation probabilities. Compared with the approximately 720-donor mean, donors in an Asian-associated ancestry cluster had fewer N-insertions in productive TCRs, according to a later genetic analysis. A cluster of highly shared sequence variants was judged likely to be a technical artifact of the sequencing pipeline. Correlated functional status among segregating V segments might reflect linkage disequilibrium, but an unknown experimental factor could not be ruled out. Broadly in line with IMGT annotations, most TCR beta V segments showed up in productive rearrangements about 87% or about 30% of the time in an earlier analysis of 450 to 600 of the donors. In the study, about 150 TCR beta chains were listed as associated with cytomegalovirus. The authors suggested that the approach could potentially be extended to other disease states and immunological phenotypes.

The cohort was made up of approximately 670 healthy bone marrow donors. All cohort members were sampled while nominally healthy, although unrecorded immune exposures were likely present. The donor was CMV seropositive and belonged to the group of a few hundred seropositive cohort members. Each donor provided a peripheral blood sample, and peripheral blood mononuclear cells were used for TCR beta sequencing. The Qiagen DNeasy Blood Extraction Kit was used to extract genomic DNA from the blood cell samples. Looking up the germline V gene yields CDR1 SGDLS and CDR2 YYNGEE. The CDR3 sequence holds 17 residues, the cysteine and phenylalanine included. Here the CDR3 DNA is all that survives: 51 bases in frame from base 1. Relative to germline, V is missing 0 bases and J is missing 6 bases, with 11 bases of the junction outside any gene match. Libraries were made using the immunoSEQ multiplex PCR assay. For the multiplex PCR, a mixture combining 60 forward primers for TCR Vbeta segments and 13 reverse primers for TCR Jbeta segments was used. A multiplex PCR assay on genomic DNA amplified the CDR3 region of rearranged TCR beta genes. The Illumina HiSeq System was used to sequence the amplified TCR beta libraries as 87-base-pair reads. Per the original workflow: Across the 640 or so repertoires, a later analysis counted 78 million or so unique TCR beta chains, about 10 million of which were shared by at least two donors. Raw reads were error-corrected and collapsed into unique sequences with a nearest-neighbor algorithm that merged closely related sequences to remove PCR and sequencing errors. V, D and J gene segments were assigned by aligning CDR3 sequences to IMGT reference sequences. Each retained sequence needed at least a six-nucleotide match to both a V gene segment and a J gene segment. A rearrangement counted as productive if the CDR3 had no stop codons and remained in frame with V and J, and every other rearrangement counted as non-productive. CDR3 was defined by IMGT convention, running from the second conserved V-encoded cysteine to the conserved J-encoded phenylalanine. The earlier analysis of fewer than 700 of the donors excluded sequences that lacked an unambiguous match to a single V gene segment. An earlier analysis of 587 of the donors called V segments functional above 56.7% productive rearrangements and segregating when the between-donor standard deviation exceeded 5%. A statistical classification framework was built to diagnose cytomegalovirus status from the catalog of TCR beta chain sequences. In a later analysis, TCR nucleotide sequences were compared against IMGT/GENE-DB human TR gene sequences so that V and J genes could be assigned. In a later analysis, CDR3 sequences and most-parsimonious VDJ recombination scenarios were assigned using the TCRdist pipeline. In a later analysis, every TCR beta chain was defined by the combination of its CDR3 amino acid sequence and its V-gene family, and reads without a unique V-gene family were dropped. To address suspected cross-contamination and a sequencing artifact, a later analysis removed around 600 highly shared, low-generation-probability nucleotide sequences. For each public chain, a later analysis derived a clonal expansion index from normalized ranks of inferred template counts within each repertoire. A later analysis computed generation probabilities with a VDJ recombination model fitted to out-of-frame rearrangements, and checked the results against IGoR. A later analysis scored TCR-TCR, TCR-HLA and TCR-CMV co-occurrence with hypergeometric tests, applying a repertoire-size bias correction to TCR pairs. In a later analysis, false discovery rates were estimated by permuting HLA or CMV assignments 20 times. A later analysis grouped co-occurring TCRs with DBSCAN, adding TCRdist sequence similarity when clustering within HLA-allele-positive subsets. Repertoires with fewer than 30,000 or more than 120,000 public chains were left out of co-occurrence clustering, as were about five repertoires with anomalous nucleotide sharing. TCRdb re-hosts the immuneACCESS table, in-frame sequences only. Its copies lack some clones; in the studies checked, an unresolved V gene accounts for under half of them, and the cause for the rest is not known. D and trimming were read from the DNA, whereas the V and J calls and clone size are those reported in that table. Counted in this sample were 150,000 to 200,000 clones; around four fifths of them appeared once. The ten largest account for more than 3% of the sample.

This sequence uses TRBV9 and TRBJ2-3, and 9 junctional nucleotides match TRBD1. The receptor's source is a woman in her fifties or sixties in good health and CMV-seropositive. Sequences were obtained from PBMCs. The CDR3 reads CASSVGGAQGAWDTQYF. The DNA sequence is TGTGCCAGCAGCGTAGGCGGGGCACAGGGGGCGTGGGATACGCAGTATTTT.